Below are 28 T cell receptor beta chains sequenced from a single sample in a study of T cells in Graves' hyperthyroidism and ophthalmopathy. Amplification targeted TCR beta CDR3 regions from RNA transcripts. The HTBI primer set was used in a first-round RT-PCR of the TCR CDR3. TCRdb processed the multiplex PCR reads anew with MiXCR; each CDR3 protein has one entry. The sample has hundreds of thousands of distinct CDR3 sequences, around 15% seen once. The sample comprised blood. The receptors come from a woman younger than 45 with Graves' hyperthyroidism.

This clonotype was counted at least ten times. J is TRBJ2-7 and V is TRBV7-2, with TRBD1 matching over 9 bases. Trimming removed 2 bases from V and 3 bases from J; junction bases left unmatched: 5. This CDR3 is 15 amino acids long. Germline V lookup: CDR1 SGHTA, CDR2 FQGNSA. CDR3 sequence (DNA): TGTGCCAGCAGCTTAAGGACAGGGGCCTACTACGAGCAGTACTTC. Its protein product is CASSLRTGAYYEQYF.

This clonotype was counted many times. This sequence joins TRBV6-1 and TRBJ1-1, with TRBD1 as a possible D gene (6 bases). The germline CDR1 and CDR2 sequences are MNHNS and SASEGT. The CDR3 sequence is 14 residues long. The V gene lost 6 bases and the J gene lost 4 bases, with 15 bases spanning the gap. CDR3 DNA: TGTGCCAGCAGACAACAGGGAAGCGGCACTGAAGCTTTCTTT. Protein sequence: CASRQQGSGTEAFF.

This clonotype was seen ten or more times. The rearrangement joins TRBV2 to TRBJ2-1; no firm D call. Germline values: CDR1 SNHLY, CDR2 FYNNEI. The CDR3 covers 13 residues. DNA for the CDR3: TGTGCAAAGGGATCGGTAGGTAACAATGAGCAGTTCTTC. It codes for CAKGSVGNNEQFF.

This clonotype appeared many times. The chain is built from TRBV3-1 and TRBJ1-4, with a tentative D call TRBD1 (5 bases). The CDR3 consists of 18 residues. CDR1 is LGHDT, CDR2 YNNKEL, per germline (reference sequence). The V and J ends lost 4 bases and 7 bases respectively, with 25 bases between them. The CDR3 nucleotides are TGTGCCAGCAGCCGGGCGCGCGCCGGGACGGGAAACCGTGAAAAACTGTTTTTT. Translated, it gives CASSRARAGTGNREKLFF.

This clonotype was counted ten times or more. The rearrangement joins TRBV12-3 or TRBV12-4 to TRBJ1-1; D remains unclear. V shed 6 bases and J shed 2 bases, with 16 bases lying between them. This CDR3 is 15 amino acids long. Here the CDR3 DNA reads TGTGCCAGCAGCCTGTCGAGGAAATTAAACACTGAAGCTTTCTTT. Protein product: CASSLSRKLNTEAFF.

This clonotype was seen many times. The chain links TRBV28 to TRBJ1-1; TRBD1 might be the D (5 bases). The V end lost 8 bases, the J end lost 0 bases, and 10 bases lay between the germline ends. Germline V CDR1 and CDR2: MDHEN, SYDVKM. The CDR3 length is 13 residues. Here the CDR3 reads CASLRELNTEAFF. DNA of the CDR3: TGTGCCAGCCTCAGGGAATTGAACACTGAAGCTTTCTTT.

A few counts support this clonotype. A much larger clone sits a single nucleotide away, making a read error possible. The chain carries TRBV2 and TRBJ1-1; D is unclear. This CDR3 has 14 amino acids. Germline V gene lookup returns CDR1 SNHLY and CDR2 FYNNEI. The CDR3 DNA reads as TGTGTCAGCAGCATGGACGGTCAGAACACTGAAGCTTTCTTT. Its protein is CVSSMDGQNTEAFF.

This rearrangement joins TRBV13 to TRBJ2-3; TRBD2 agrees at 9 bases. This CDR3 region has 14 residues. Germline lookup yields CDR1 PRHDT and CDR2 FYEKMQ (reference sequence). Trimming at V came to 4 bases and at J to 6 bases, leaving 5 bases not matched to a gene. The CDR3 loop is CASSSGTSRDTQYF. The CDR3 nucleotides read TGTGCCAGCAGCTCCGGGACTAGCAGGGATACGCAGTATTTT.

CDR3 DNA: TGTGCCAGCAGTAAACTAGCGGGGGCCAATGAGCAGTTCTTC. Its translation: CASSKLAGANEQFF. This sequence joins TRBV27 and TRBJ2-1, with TRBD2 identical over 11 bases. Germline values: CDR1 MNHEY, CDR2 SMNVEV (reference sequence). With 5 bases clipped from V and 6 bases from J, the junction kept 3 bases outside the gene matches. This CDR3 is built from 14 residues.

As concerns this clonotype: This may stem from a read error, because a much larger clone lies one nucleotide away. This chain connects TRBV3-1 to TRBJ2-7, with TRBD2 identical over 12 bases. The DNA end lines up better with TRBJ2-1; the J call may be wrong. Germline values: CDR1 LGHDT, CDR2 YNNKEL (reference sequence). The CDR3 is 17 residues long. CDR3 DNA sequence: TGTGCCAGCAGCCAAGCGGTGACTAGCGGGAGCACCAACGAGCAGTTCTTC. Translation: CASSQAVTSGSTNEQFF.

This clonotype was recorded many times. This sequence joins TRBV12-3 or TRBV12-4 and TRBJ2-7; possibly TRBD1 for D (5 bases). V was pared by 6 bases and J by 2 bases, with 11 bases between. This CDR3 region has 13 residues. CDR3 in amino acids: CASRFRDTYEQYF. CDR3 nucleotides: TGTGCCAGCAGGTTCAGGGATACCTACGAGCAGTACTTC.

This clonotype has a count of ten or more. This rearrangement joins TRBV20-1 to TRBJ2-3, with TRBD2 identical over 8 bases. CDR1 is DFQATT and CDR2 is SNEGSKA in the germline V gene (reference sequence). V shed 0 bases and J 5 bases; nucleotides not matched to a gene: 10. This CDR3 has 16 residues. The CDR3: CSARERAGDKGDTQYF. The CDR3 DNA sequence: TGCAGTGCTAGAGAGCGAGCGGGAGATAAGGGAGATACGCAGTATTTT.

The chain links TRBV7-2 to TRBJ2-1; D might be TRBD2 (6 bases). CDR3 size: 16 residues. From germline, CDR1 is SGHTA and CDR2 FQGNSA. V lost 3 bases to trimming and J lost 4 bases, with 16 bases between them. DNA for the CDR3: TGTGCCAGCAGCTTCTCTGGAGGGAGCGGATACAATGAGCAGTTCTTC. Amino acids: CASSFSGGSGYNEQFF.

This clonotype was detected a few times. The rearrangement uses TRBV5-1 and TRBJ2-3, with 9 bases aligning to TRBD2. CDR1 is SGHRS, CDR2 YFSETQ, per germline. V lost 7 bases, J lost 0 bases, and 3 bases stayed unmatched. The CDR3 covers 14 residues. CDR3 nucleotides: TGCGCCAGCCGACTAGCGGCTAGCACAGATACGCAGTATTTT. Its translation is CASRLAASTDTQYF.

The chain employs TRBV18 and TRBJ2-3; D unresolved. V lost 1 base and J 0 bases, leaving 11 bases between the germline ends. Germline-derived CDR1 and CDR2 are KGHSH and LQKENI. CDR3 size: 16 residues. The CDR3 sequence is CASSPRAEPSTDTQYF. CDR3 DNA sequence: TGTGCCAGCTCACCACGTGCAGAGCCTAGCACAGATACGCAGTATTTT.

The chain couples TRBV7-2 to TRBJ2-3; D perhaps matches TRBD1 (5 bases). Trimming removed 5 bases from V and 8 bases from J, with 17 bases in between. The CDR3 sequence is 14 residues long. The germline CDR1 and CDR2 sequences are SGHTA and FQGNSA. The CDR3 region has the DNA TGTGCCAGCAGCGACCAGGGTCCCCCTACTACGCAGTATTTT. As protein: CASSDQGPPTTQYF.

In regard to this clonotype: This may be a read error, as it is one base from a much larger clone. Written as DNA, the CDR3 is TGTGCCCGCAGTGAAGACCCGCCCGGGCAGTTCTTC. Translating gives CARSEDPPGQFF. V usage is TRBV6-1 and J usage is TRBJ2-1; D call uncertain. Germline CDR1 reads MNHNS; CDR2 reads SASEGT. The CDR3 consists of 12 residues.

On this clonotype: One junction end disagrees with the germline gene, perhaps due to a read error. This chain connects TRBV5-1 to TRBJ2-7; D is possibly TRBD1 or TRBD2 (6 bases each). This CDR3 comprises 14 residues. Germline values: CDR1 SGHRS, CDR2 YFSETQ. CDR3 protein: CASSPEGGGYEQHF. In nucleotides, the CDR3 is TGCGCCAGCAGCCCGGAGGGGGGTGGCTACGAGCAGCACTTC.

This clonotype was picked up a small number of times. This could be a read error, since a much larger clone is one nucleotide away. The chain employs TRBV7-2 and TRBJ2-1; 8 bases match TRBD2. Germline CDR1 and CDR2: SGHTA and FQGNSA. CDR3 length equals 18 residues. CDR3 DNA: TGTGCCAGCAGCCTCGCCCCGGGGTTAGCGGGATACGGCAATGAGCAGTCCTTC. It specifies CASSLAPGLAGYGNEQSF.

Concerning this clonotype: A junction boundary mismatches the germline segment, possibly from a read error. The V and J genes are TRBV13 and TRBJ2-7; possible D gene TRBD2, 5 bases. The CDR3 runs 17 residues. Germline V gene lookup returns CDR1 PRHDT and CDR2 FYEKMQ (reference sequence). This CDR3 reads CASSQDSLRGTTYEQYF. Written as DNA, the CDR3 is TGCGCCAGCAGCCAAGATTCCCTCCGGGGAACTACCTACGAGCAGTACTTC.

The CDR3: CASSLRGCNEQFF. DNA of the CDR3: TGTGCCAGCAGTTTAAGAGGGTGCAATGAGCAGTTCTTC. The chain has TRBV28 and TRBJ2-1; D perhaps matches TRBD2 (5 bases). The CDR3 is 13 residues long. From germline, CDR1 is MDHEN and CDR2 SYDVKM. Trimming removed 2 bases at V and 6 bases at J, with 8 bases between.

In DNA form, the CDR3 reads TGCAGTGCTAGCTCAGGGGATCAGCCCCAGCATTTT. Translated: CSASSGDQPQHF. The chain recombines TRBV20-1 with TRBJ1-5; the D gene is possibly TRBD1 (6 bases). Germline CDR1 and CDR2: DFQATT and SNEGSKA (reference sequence). This CDR3 contains 12 residues. Trimming took off 3 bases at V and 5 bases at J, with 8 bases between the two ends.

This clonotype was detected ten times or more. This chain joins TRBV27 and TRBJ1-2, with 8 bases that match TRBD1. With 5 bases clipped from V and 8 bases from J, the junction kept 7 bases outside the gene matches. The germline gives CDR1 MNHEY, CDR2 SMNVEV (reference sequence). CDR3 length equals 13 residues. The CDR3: CASSLQGVDGYTF. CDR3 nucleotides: TGTGCCAGCAGTCTACAGGGGGTGGACGGCTACACCTTC.

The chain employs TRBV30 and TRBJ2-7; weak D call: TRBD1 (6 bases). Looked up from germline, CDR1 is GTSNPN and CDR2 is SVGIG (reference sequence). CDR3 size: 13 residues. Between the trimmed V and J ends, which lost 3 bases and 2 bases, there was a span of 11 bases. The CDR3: CAWRRDTAYEQYF. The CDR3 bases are TGTGCCTGGAGGAGGGACACCGCCTACGAGCAGTACTTC.

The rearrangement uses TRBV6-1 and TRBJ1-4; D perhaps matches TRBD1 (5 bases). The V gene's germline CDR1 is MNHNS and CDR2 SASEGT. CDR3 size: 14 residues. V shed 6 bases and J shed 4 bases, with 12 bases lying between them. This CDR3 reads CASRRQGRNEKLFF. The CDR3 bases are TGTGCCAGCAGGCGCCAGGGTCGTAATGAAAAACTGTTTTTT.

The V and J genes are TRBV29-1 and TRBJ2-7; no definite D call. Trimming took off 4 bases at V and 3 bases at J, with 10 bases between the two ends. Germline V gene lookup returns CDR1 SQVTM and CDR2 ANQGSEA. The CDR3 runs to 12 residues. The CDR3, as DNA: TGCAGCGTTGTTCACAAGGTCTACGAGCAGTACTTC. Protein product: CSVVHKVYEQYF.

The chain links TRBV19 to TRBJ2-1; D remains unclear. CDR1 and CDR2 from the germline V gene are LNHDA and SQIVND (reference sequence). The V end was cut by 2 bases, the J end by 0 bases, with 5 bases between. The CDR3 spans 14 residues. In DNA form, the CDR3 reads TGTGCCAGTAGTATAACAACCTCCTACAATGAGCAGTTCTTC. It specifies CASSITTSYNEQFF.

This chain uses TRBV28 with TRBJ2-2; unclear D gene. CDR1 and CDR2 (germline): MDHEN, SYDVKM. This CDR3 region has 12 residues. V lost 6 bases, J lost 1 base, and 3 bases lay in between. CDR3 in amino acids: CASRVNTGELFF. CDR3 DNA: TGTGCCAGCAGGGTGAACACCGGGGAGCTGTTTTTT.